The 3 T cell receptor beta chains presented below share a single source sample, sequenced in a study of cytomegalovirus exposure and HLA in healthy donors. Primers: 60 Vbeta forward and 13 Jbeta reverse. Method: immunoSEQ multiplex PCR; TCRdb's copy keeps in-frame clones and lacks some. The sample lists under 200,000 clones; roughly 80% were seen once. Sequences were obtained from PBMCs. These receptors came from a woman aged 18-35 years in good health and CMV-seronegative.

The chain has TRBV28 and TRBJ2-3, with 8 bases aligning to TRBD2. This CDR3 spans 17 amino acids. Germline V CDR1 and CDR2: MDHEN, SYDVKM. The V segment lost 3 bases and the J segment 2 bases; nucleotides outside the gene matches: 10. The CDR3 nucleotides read TGTGCCAGCAGTTTGGGACTAGGGTCCCTCACCACAGATACGCAGTATTTT. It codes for CASSLGLGSLTTDTQYF.

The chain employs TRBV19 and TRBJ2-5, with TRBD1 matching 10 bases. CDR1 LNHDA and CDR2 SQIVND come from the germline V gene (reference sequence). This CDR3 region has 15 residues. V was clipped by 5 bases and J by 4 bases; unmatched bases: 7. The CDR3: CASSRDRGVGETQYF. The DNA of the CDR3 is TGTGCCAGTAGTCGGGACAGGGGTGTGGGAGAGACCCAGTACTTC. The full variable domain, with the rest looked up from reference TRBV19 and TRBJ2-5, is DGGITQSPKYLFRKEGQNVTLSCEQNLNHDAMYWYRQDPGQGLRLIYYSQIVNDFQKGDIAEGYSVSREKKESFPLTVTSAQKNPTAFYLCASSRDRGVGETQYFGPGTRLLVL.

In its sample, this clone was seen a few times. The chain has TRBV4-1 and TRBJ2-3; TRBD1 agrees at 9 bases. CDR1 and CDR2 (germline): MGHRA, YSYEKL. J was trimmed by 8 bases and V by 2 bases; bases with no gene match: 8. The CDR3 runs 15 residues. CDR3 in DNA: TGCGCCAGCAGCCAACCATACAGGGGGCGCGTTACGCAGTATTTT. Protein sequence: CASSQPYRGRVTQYF.